This entry lists 9 T cell receptor beta chains sequenced from one sample in a study of CD4 T cells in relation to SARS-CoV-2 and coronaviruses. These receptors have no known antigen. Data came from immunoSEQ multiplex PCR; TCRdb stores just in-frame clones and leaves some out. The repertoire holds about 20,000 clones, with 77% as singletons. Before the COVID-19 pandemic, during about 2010-2019, CD4+ T cells were taken from unexposed donors. Isolation of CD4+ T cells took place after about 9 days in culture. The sample comprised CD4+ T cells from PBMCs, cultured in vitro. These receptors all come from a human donor in good health.

V gene TRBV6-6 combines with J gene TRBJ2-7; 9 positions match TRBD2. Germline CDR1 is MNHNY and CDR2 is SVGAGI (reference sequence). This CDR3 is 15 amino acids long. V was clipped by 4 bases and J by 4 bases; unmatched bases: 8. The CDR3 loop reads CASSSGGAGGYEQYF. The CDR3 DNA reads as TGTGCCAGCAGTTCCGGCGGGGCGGGAGGGTACGAGCAGTACTTC.

The chain recombines TRBV18 with TRBJ1-2; D might be TRBD1 (5 bases). Trimming removed 3 bases from V and 2 bases from J, with 7 bases in between. This CDR3 spans 13 amino acids. Germline values: CDR1 KGHSH, CDR2 LQKENI. CDR3 coding DNA: TGTGCCAGCTCACCGACAGAGAACTATGGCTACACCTTC. It encodes CASSPTENYGYTF.

V is TRBV5-1 and J is TRBJ2-7, with 8 bases that match TRBD1. Germline CDR1 is SGHRS and CDR2 is YFSETQ. V was pared by 4 bases and J by 4 bases, with 10 bases of the junction left unmatched. The CDR3 contains 15 residues. CDR3 in amino acids: CASSPQGQGLYEQYF. As DNA, the CDR3 is TGCGCCAGCAGCCCTCAAGGACAGGGACTTTACGAGCAGTACTTC.

The chain couples TRBV28 to TRBJ2-7; 15 bases are shared with TRBD2. With V trimmed by 6 bases and J by 11 bases, 8 bases remained unmatched. Germline CDR1 and CDR2: MDHEN and SYDVKM. The CDR3 is 14 residues long. CDR3 amino acids: CASRPPRTSGREYF. For the CDR3, the DNA is TGTGCCAGCAGACCTCCTAGGACTAGCGGGAGGGAGTACTTC.

V is TRBV19 and J is TRBJ1-1; possibly TRBD1 for D (5 bases). The CDR3 covers 15 residues. Germline V gene lookup returns CDR1 LNHDA and CDR2 SQIVND (reference sequence). Trimming cost V 4 bases and J 4 bases, with 16 bases left between them. DNA for the CDR3: TGTGCCAGTAGTAACCGGGACGGTGGTGGCACTGAAGCTTTCTTT. This sequence encodes CASSNRDGGGTEAFF. Full variable domain (rest looked up from reference TRBV19 and TRBJ1-1): DGGITQSPKYLFRKEGQNVTLSCEQNLNHDAMYWYRQDPGQGLRLIYYSQIVNDFQKGDIAEGYSVSREKKESFPLTVTSAQKNPTAFYLCASSNRDGGGTEAFFGQGTRLTVV.

The chain carries TRBV30 and TRBJ2-2, with D perhaps matching TRBD1 or TRBD2 (5 bases each). This CDR3 comprises 13 residues. The germline V gene encodes CDR1 GTSNPN and CDR2 SVGIG (reference sequence). Trimming took off 6 bases at V and 7 bases at J, with 15 bases between the two ends. The CDR3 DNA is TGTGCCTGCTCAGGGACCCACAACGGGGAGCTGTTTTTT. It codes for CACSGTHNGELFF.

The chain combines TRBV5-5 with TRBJ2-5, with D tentatively TRBD2 (6 bases). CDR1 is SGHKS and CDR2 is YYEKEE in the germline V gene (reference sequence). The CDR3 has 17 amino acids. V lost 0 bases and J 4 bases, leaving 19 bases between the germline ends. The CDR3 nucleotides read TGTGCCAGCAGCTTGGGGGCGGGGCAGCAGGGAGCAGAGACCCAGTACTTC. Translated: CASSLGAGQQGAETQYF.

The sample holds a few counts of this clone. The chain links TRBV5-1 to TRBJ2-5, with 7 bases matching TRBD1. The CDR3 length is 16 residues. CDR1 is SGHRS and CDR2 is YFSETQ in the germline V gene. Trimming took 1 base from V and 2 from J; bases not matched to a gene: 8. CDR3 DNA sequence: TGCGCCAGCAGCTTGACCGGGACAGTAAAACAAGAGACCCAGTACTTC. Protein product: CASSLTGTVKQETQYF.

This clone came up a few times. The rearrangement joins TRBV7-9 to TRBJ1-2; no definite D call. CDR3 length equals 14 residues. CDR1 is SEHNR, CDR2 FQNEAQ, per germline (reference sequence). Trimming pared 5 bases from V and 4 bases from J, leaving 14 bases between. The CDR3 sequence: CASSPEDRRYGYTF. The CDR3, as DNA: TGTGCCAGCAGCCCAGAAGACCGGCGCTATGGCTACACCTTC.